The present T cell receptor (beta chain) was sequenced within a study of CD8 T cells in Susac syndrome. An input of roughly 0.45 to 1 ug of RNA was subjected to reverse transcription using random hexamers. Multiplex immunoSEQ PCR targeted 54 Vbeta and 13 Jbeta TCR beta segments. TCRdb redid the calling of the immunoSEQ multiplex PCR reads with MiXCR, one entry per CDR3 protein. Here the sample spans a few hundred thousand distinct CDR3 sequences, 95% being singletons. Sequencing of TCR beta was undertaken in CD8+ and CD4+ T cells derived from blood. The CDR3 has 13 amino acids. The germline gives CDR1 LGHDT, CDR2 YNNKEL (reference sequence). V was shortened by 2 bases and J by 5 bases, with 9 bases between the two germline ends.

Input material: CD4+ T cells from PBMCs. The receptor was isolated from a human donor with multiple sclerosis. The genes are TRBV3-1 and TRBJ2-5, with D possibly TRBD1 on 5 matching bases. CDR3 sequence (DNA): TGTGCCAGCAGCCAATGGGGCCGGGAGACCCAGTACTTC. Translating it yields CASSQWGRETQYF.